Ten or more counts support the clone carrying this T cell receptor beta chain. Its antigen is not known. Sequencing ends 3 residues short of the CDR3 end; the germline J gene provides the rest. CDR3 length equals 15 residues. V was shortened by 2 bases and J by 5 bases, with 16 bases between the two germline ends. The V gene's germline CDR1 is SGHNT and CDR2 YYREEE (reference sequence). The entry originates in a study of T cell clonality in common variable immunodeficiency. Sequencing input was equivalent genomic DNA from CVID and controls. Assay: immunoSEQ multiplex PCR; the TCRdb copy retains only in-frame clones and omits some. The sample presents approximately 75,000 clones, none singletons. Study findings and constraints: TCRbeta clonality was increased in CVID versus healthy controls.

Most patients and controls had Caucasian heritage. The chain links TRBV5-4 to TRBJ1-1; TRBD1 is a possible D gene (6 bases). Sequencing was performed on peripheral blood mononuclear cells. This receptor was taken from a person aged 18 to 75 in good health. The CDR3 DNA, read in part, is TGTGCCAGCAGCTTAGGCGAGGGGGTAGGGACTGAA. Encoded protein: CASSLGEGVGTE. The CDR3 reads in full as CASSLGEGVGTEAFF.